This is a list of T cell receptor beta chains from one sample in a study of PD-1 blockade in classical Hodgkin lymphoma. TCRdb keeps only in-frame clones here, not all; method: immunoSEQ multiplex PCR. The sample has more than 85,000 clones; roughly 89% are singletons. Sample: peripheral blood mononuclear cells (PBMCs), taken before the fourth cycle of nivolumab. The receptors derive from a human donor with classical Hodgkin lymphoma. CDR3s include the opening cysteine and the closing phenylalanine or tryptophan. A D gene is named only where the DNA matches it firmly.

D: NA; J: TRBJ2-2; V: TRBV19; CDR3: CASSIEGTGELFF
D: NA; J: TRBJ2-5; V: TRBV6-5; CDR3: CASSYSPNGGETQYF
D: NA; J: TRBJ1-5; V: TRBV12-5; CDR3: CASGTSGGYQPQHF
D: NA; J: TRBJ1-1; V: TRBV7-9; CDR3: CASSLVQGNPMNTEAFF
D: TRBD2; J: TRBJ2-7; V: TRBV30; CDR3: CASRLAGMQYF
D: NA; J: TRBJ2-5; V: TRBV23-1; CDR3: CASRIKETQYF
D: NA; J: TRBJ2-3; V: TRBV27; CDR3: CASGVGWTDTQYF
D: NA; J: TRBJ2-5; V: TRBV7-9; CDR3: CASSLLASEQETQYF
D: NA; J: TRBJ1-1; V: TRBV27; CDR3: CASSLMGPGTEAFF
D: NA; J: TRBJ1-2; V: TRBV6-5; CDR3: CASSYSTTGGGYTF
D: TRBD2; J: TRBJ2-7; V: TRBV7-2; CDR3: CASSLGPPSGKTSEQYF
D: TRBD1; J: TRBJ2-7; V: TRBV7-9; CDR3: CASSPGQVGGNEQYF
D: NA; J: TRBJ1-5; V: TRBV18; CDR3: CASSELGPARSQPQHF
D: TRBD1; J: TRBJ2-7; V: TRBV6-5; CDR3: CASSYTGVSHEQYF
D: TRBD1; J: TRBJ1-2; V: TRBV15; CDR3: CATSTYGTAYGYTF
D: NA; J: TRBJ2-3; V: TRBV10-3; CDR3: CAIKRPHGTDTQYF
D: NA; J: TRBJ1-1; V: TRBV19; CDR3: CASSIGAGLNTEAFF
D: NA; J: TRBJ2-3; V: TRBV7-9; CDR3: CASSLPRGESTDTQYF
D: NA; J: TRBJ1-1; V: TRBV6-6; CDR3: CASTHARDTEAFF
D: NA; J: TRBJ1-1; V: TRBV19; CDR3: CASSIQSGRDEAFF
D: TRBD2; J: TRBJ2-7; V: TRBV28; CDR3: CASSLLSLKGLAGRIYEQYF
D: NA; J: TRBJ1-1; V: TRBV6-5; CDR3: CASSERTGGTEAFF
D: TRBD2; J: TRBJ2-1; V: TRBV27; CDR3: CASSFSGRGNEQFF
D: TRBD1; J: TRBJ2-2; V: TRBV19; CDR3: CASSTTGATGELFF
D: NA; J: TRBJ2-7; V: TRBV2; CDR3: CASSEGPLSGEQYF
D: TRBD1; J: TRBJ2-1; V: TRBV5-1; CDR3: CASSLEGATFYNEQFF
D: TRBD1; J: TRBJ1-5; V: TRBV15; CDR3: CATSRGRGTENQPQHF
D: TRBD1; J: TRBJ1-4; V: TRBV6-6; CDR3: CATTPQDRVGEKLFF
D: NA; J: TRBJ2-5; V: TRBV30; CDR3: CAWRGSRGTQYF
D: TRBD1; J: TRBJ2-7; V: TRBV5-5; CDR3: CASSLSDRIYEQYF
D: TRBD1; J: TRBJ1-4; V: TRBV4-1; CDR3: CASRQITDRANEKLFF
D: TRBD1; J: TRBJ1-5; V: TRBV11-2; CDR3: CASSFGTVNQPQHF
D: TRBD2; J: TRBJ2-5; V: TRBV5-5; CDR3: CASSPGGSGMSKTQYF
D: NA; J: TRBJ2-5; V: TRBV7-9; CDR3: CASSGLERGETQYF
D: NA; J: TRBJ2-1; V: TRBV18; CDR3: CASSAIDGGGEFF
D: TRBD1; J: TRBJ1-1; V: TRBV18; CDR3: CASSPPTGQGAYTEAFF
D: TRBD2; J: TRBJ2-1; V: TRBV28; CDR3: CASSFLAGGHNEQFF
D: NA; J: TRBJ1-1; V: TRBV6-1; CDR3: CASSEEEGRDTEAFF
D: TRBD1; J: TRBJ2-7; V: TRBV6-5; CDR3: CASGGQGSAYEQYF
D: NA; J: TRBJ1-2; V: TRBV25-1; CDR3: CASSLLVNYGYTF
D: NA; J: TRBJ2-7; V: TRBV20-1; CDR3: CSAPGVGEQYF
D: NA; J: TRBJ1-2; V: TRBV10-3; CDR3: CAISESNYGYTF
D: NA; J: TRBJ1-1; V: TRBV4-2; CDR3: CASSQSRMNTEAFF
D: NA; J: TRBJ1-4; V: TRBV18; CDR3: CASSAGVNEKLFF
D: TRBD1; J: TRBJ2-5; V: TRBV25-1; CDR3: CASSAWDRGPETQYF
D: NA; J: TRBJ2-7; V: TRBV7-9; CDR3: CASSSAYTTYEQYF
D: TRBD1; J: TRBJ2-2; V: TRBV4-1; CDR3: CASSQARGRGYTGELFF
D: TRBD2; J: TRBJ2-5; V: TRBV7-2; CDR3: CASSLASGRSETQYF
D: NA; J: TRBJ2-2; V: TRBV6-4; CDR3: CASSQYGMESTGELFF
D: NA; J: TRBJ1-2; V: TRBV6-5; CDR3: CASSYHGDNYGYTF
D: NA; J: TRBJ2-1; V: TRBV6-6; CDR3: CASSYGQEQFF
D: NA; J: TRBJ2-1; V: TRBV5-4; CDR3: CASSDLAYNEQFF
D: TRBD2; J: TRBJ2-4; V: TRBV28; CDR3: CASNLRTSGKGGIQYF
D: TRBD2; J: TRBJ2-7; V: TRBV4-1; CDR3: CASSQESGRVYEQYF
D: NA; J: TRBJ2-7; V: TRBV12-5; CDR3: CASGGGGGSTYEQYF
D: TRBD1; J: TRBJ2-7; V: TRBV15; CDR3: CATSSGTGVLGYEQYF
D: NA; J: TRBJ1-5; V: TRBV10-3; CDR3: CAINGESNQPQHF